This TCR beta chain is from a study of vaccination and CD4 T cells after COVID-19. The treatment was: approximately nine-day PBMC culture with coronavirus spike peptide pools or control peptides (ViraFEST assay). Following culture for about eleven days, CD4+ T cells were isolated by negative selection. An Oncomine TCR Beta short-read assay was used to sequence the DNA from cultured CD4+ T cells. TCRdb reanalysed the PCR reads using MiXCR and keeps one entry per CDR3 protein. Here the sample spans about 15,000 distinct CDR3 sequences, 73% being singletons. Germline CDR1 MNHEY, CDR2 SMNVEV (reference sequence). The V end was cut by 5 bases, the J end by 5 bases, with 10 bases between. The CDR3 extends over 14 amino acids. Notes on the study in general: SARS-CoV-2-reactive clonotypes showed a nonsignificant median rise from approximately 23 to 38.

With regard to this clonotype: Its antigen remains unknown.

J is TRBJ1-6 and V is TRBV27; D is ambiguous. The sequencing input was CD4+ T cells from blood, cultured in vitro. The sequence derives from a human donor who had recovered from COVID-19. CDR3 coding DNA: TGTGCCAGCAGTCACACCCTTCATAATTCACCCCTCCACTTT. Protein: CASSHTLHNSPLHF.